This is a list of T cell receptor beta chains from one sample in a study of blood T cell repertoires in COVID-19. Some clones are missing from TCRdb's copy, which holds only in-frame ones; the method was immunoSEQ multiplex PCR. The table lists 200,000 to 250,000 clones, 86% of them singletons, with roughly 1.6% in the top ten. The specimen was peripheral blood. Receptors were obtained from a woman aged 55-69 years who had recovered from COVID-19. The CDR3 runs from the conserved cysteine through the conserved F or W. Each record gives: V gene, D gene, J gene, clone size, CDR3 DNA, CDR3 protein. The D gene is left open where the match is weak. Not every row has a clone size; where given, it reads once, few, many or a size class.

>TRBV7-9|.|TRBJ1-1|.
TGTGCCAGCAGCTTAGGATTTAGCCCTGAAGCTTTCTTT
CASSLGFSPEAFF
>TRBV5-1|TRBD1|TRBJ1-1|.
TGCGCCAGCAGCTTGGCCGAGGGGATAGGGGGCAACACTGAAGCTTTCTTT
CASSLAEGIGGNTEAFF
>TRBV6-1|.|TRBJ2-7|.
TGTGCCAGCAGTGAAGGGTGGGTACCCGGGGAGCAGTACTTC
CASSEGWVPGEQYF
>TRBV24-1|.|TRBJ2-1|.
TGTGCCACCAGTGATTTGAGTCACGGGGGAAGGGGTGAGCAGTTCTTC
CATSDLSHGGRGEQFF
>TRBV11-3|TRBD2|TRBJ2-3|.
TGTGCCAGCAGCTTAGGTCCAGCGGGGTTTGAAGATACGCAGTATTTT
CASSLGPAGFEDTQYF
>TRBV6-5|.|TRBJ2-1|.
TGTGCCCTCGGGGAGGTGATAGGGTCCTACAATGAGCAGTTCTTC
CALGEVIGSYNEQFF
>TRBV11-3|.|TRBJ2-1|.
TGTGCCAGCAGCTCCCCCCTTTCTTCGTACAATGAGCAGTTCTTC
CASSSPLSSYNEQFF
>TRBV7-2|TRBD2|TRBJ2-5|.
TGTGCCAGCAGCTTAGTAGCGGGGGGCGCCCAAGAGACCCAGTACTTC
CASSLVAGGAQETQYF
>TRBV12-3/TRBV12-4|.|TRBJ1-2|.
TGTGCCAGCACGAGCATGACTGCGCCCTTCTTC
CASTSMTAPFF
>TRBV5-1|.|TRBJ1-4|.
TGCGCCAGCAGCTTGCGGGCAGGGCCAAATGAAAAACTGTTTTTT
CASSLRAGPNEKLFF
>TRBV5-1|.|TRBJ2-7|.
TGCGCCAGCAGCTTGGGTGCCAGGCCCTACGAGCAGTACTTC
CASSLGARPYEQYF
>TRBV15|TRBD1|TRBJ1-1|.
TGTGCCACCAGCACGCTACAGGGGGCGAACACTGAAGCTTTCTTT
CATSTLQGANTEAFF
>TRBV7-2|.|TRBJ2-1|.
TGTGCCAGCCTCATACATAGCGCCTACAATGAGCAGTTCTTC
CASLIHSAYNEQFF
>TRBV19|TRBD1|TRBJ1-5|.
TGTGCCAGTAGTACGGACAGGAGCCAGCCCCAGCATTTT
CASSTDRSQPQHF
>TRBV6-2/TRBV6-3|.|TRBJ2-2|.
TGTGCCAGCAGTTACCCCCGGCAGGGGCGATACACCGGGGAGCTGTTTTTT
CASSYPRQGRYTGELFF
>TRBV19|.|TRBJ2-5|.
TGTGCCAGTAGTATCCAGGGGGGCCAAGAGACCCAGTACTTC
CASSIQGGQETQYF
>TRBV5-6|.|TRBJ1-2|.
TGTGCCAGCAGGCCAGTTCAGGGAACCCTTTATGGCTACACCTTC
CASRPVQGTLYGYTF
>TRBV28|.|TRBJ2-7|once
TGTGCCAGCAGGCGGGACAGACTATACGAGCAGTACTTC
CASRRDRLYEQYF
>TRBV6-6|.|TRBJ2-4|few
TGTGCCAGCAGTTATTATGACATTCAGTACTTC
CASSYYDIQYF
>TRBV9|.|TRBJ1-4|.
TGTGCCAGCAGCCCATCGGGGGGCGCGGATGAAAAACTGTTTTTT
CASSPSGGADEKLFF
>TRBV15|TRBD1|TRBJ2-3|.
TGTGCCACCAGCAGGGGACAGGGCCTCACAGATACGCAGTATTTT
CATSRGQGLTDTQYF
>TRBV11-2|.|TRBJ1-3|.
TGTGCCAGCAGCTTAGATGTGGCAGGTTTGAGCTCTGGAAACACCATATATTTT
CASSLDVAGLSSGNTIYF
>TRBV19|.|TRBJ2-3|.
TGTGCCAGTAGTATGAGCCCATCCGCAGATACGCAGTATTTT
CASSMSPSADTQYF
>TRBV19|TRBD2|TRBJ2-7|.
TGTGCCAGCAGTCCCCCTCTAGCGGGACACCCCTACGAGCAGTACTTC
CASSPPLAGHPYEQYF
>TRBV5-1|TRBD1|TRBJ1-1|.
TGCGCCAGCAGCTCCAGGACAGGGGAGGCTGAAGCTTTCTTT
CASSSRTGEAEAFF
>TRBV7-9|.|TRBJ1-1|.
TGTGCCAGCAGCCCCGCGGGGTACTCGAACACTGAAGCTTTCTTT
CASSPAGYSNTEAFF
>TRBV19|TRBD2|TRBJ2-1|.
TGTGCCAGTAGTATCCTAGCGGGGGGAAACAATGAGCAGTTCTTC
CASSILAGGNNEQFF
>TRBV29-1|.|TRBJ2-2|.
TGCAGCGTTGATTTCGCGAACACCGGGGAGCTGTTTTTT
CSVDFANTGELFF
>TRBV27|TRBD1|TRBJ1-5|.
TGTGCCAGCAGCCGACAGGGGGCGGGCAATCAGCCCCAGCATTTT
CASSRQGAGNQPQHF
>TRBV9|TRBD2|TRBJ2-1|.
TGTGCCAGCAGCGGACTAGCGGGGGTCTCCAATGAGCAGTTCTTC
CASSGLAGVSNEQFF
>TRBV10-3|TRBD1|TRBJ1-1|once
TGTGCCATCAGTGGCTCGGGACAGGGGGCGACTGAAGCTTTCTTT
CAISGSGQGATEAFF
>TRBV12-5|.|TRBJ2-3|.
TGTGCTAGCATGTTAAGCGATTTCAGCACAGATACGCAGTATTTT
CASMLSDFSTDTQYF
>TRBV19|.|TRBJ1-6|.
TGTGCCAGTACCCAGCGCGGGGGGAAAGGGGAAAGGGGTTCACCCCTCCACTTT
CASTQRGGKGERGSPLHF
>TRBV5-1|.|TRBJ1-4|once
TGCGCCAGCACCCCTTTGTCGGGATCGAATGAAAAACTGTTTTTT
CASTPLSGSNEKLFF
>TRBV3-1/TRBV3-2|.|TRBJ2-1|once
TGTGCCAGCAGCCTGAGGGTAAGCTCCTACAATGAGCAGTTCTTC
CASSLRVSSYNEQFF
>TRBV28|.|TRBJ1-5|.
TGTGCCAGCAGTTTAGAGGGATTTGGGAATCAGCCCCAGCATTTT
CASSLEGFGNQPQHF
>TRBV9|.|TRBJ2-1|.
TGTGCCAGCAGCGTAGTTGAGGGCGGGGTACAGTTCTTC
CASSVVEGGVQFF
>TRBV29-1|.|TRBJ1-3|.
TGCAGCATGTACTCTGGAAACACCATATATTTT
CSMYSGNTIYF
>TRBV4-3|TRBD2|TRBJ2-7|.
TGCGCCAGCAGCCAATACCAGACTAGCGGGGGGTGGTACGAGCAGTACTTC
CASSQYQTSGGWYEQYF
>TRBV14|TRBD1|TRBJ2-6|.
TGTGCCAGCAGCGCTCCTTTGACGAGACAGGGGAAAGGGGTCCTGACTTTC
CASSAPLTRQGKGVLTF
>TRBV18|TRBD2|TRBJ2-7|.
TGTGCCAGCTCACCGACTAGCGAAACCTACGAGCAGTACTTC
CASSPTSETYEQYF
>TRBV5-1|.|TRBJ2-7|.
TGCGCCAGCAGCTTTAACAGCTACGAGCAGTACTTC
CASSFNSYEQYF
>TRBV7-9|TRBD1|TRBJ2-3|few
TGTGCCAGCAGCTTTGAGGGGGCTTTCACAGATACGCAGTATTTT
CASSFEGAFTDTQYF
>TRBV28|.|TRBJ1-2|.
TGTGCCAGCACGGCATTGCGGGCTAACTATGGCTACACCTTC
CASTALRANYGYTF
>TRBV6-6|TRBD2|TRBJ2-7|.
TGTGCCAGCGAGACTAGCGGGGGGGCGAACGAGCAGTACTTC
CASETSGGANEQYF
>TRBV18|TRBD1|TRBJ2-7|.
TGTGCCAGCTCACCACGGAGGGGACAGGGAGGCTACGAGCAGTACTTC
CASSPRRGQGGYEQYF
>TRBV7-2|.|TRBJ2-7|.
TGTGCCAGCAGCTTAGGGACACTTCCCTACGAGCAGTACTTC
CASSLGTLPYEQYF
>TRBV6-6|.|TRBJ2-1|.
TGTGCCAGCAGGAGGGCGGGCAATGAGCAGTTCTTC
CASRRAGNEQFF
>TRBV11-2|.|TRBJ2-7|once
TGTGCCAGCAGCTTCAGGGCGTCCTACGAGCAGTACTTC
CASSFRASYEQYF
>TRBV4-2|TRBD2|TRBJ2-7|.
TGTGCCAGCAGCCAGGGGCGGGGGGAAGGCGAGCAGTACTTC
CASSQGRGEGEQYF